These T cell receptor beta chains were read from a single sample in a study of post-analysis software for immune sequencing data. TCRdb re-called the PCR reads through MiXCR, storing one row per CDR3 protein. The data hold approximately 730,000 distinct CDR3 sequences, with less than 35% observed a single time. Sequenced input: blood. Receptors originate from a girl between 5 and 17 years old with multiple sclerosis. The CDR3 runs from the conserved cysteine through the conserved F or W. D genes are given only for firm matches. Clone size is stated in some rows and not others, as once, few, many or a class when expanded.

>NA|TRBV7-2|TRBD1|TRBJ2-1
CASSRGGWNEQFF
TGTGCCAGCAGCCGAGGGGGCTGGAATGAGCAGTTCTTC
>NA|TRBV12-3/TRBV12-4|NA|TRBJ2-1
CASSFIGTSSYNEQFF
TGTGCCAGCAGTTTTATCGGGACAAGCTCCTACAATGAGCAGTTCTTC
>few|TRBV6-6|NA|TRBJ1-2
CASMVYSLGGYTF
TGTGCCAGCATGGTATATTCCCTGGGTGGCTACACCTTC
>NA|TRBV20-1|TRBD1|TRBJ2-1
CSAEPGQGPANEQFF
TGCAGTGCTGAACCGGGACAGGGTCCGGCCAATGAGCAGTTCTTC
>NA|TRBV7-9|TRBD1|TRBJ2-7
CASSSGPTGIHYEQYF
TGTGCCAGCAGCTCCGGCCCGACAGGGATTCATTACGAGCAGTACTTC
>NA|TRBV24-1|TRBD1|TRBJ1-2
CATRGTGPESGYTF
TGTGCCACCAGGGGGACAGGCCCCGAGTCTGGCTACACCTTC
>few|TRBV19|NA|TRBJ2-1
CASSSTLSSYNEQFF
TGTGCCAGTAGTTCCACCCTGAGCTCCTACAATGAGCAGTTCTTC
>few|TRBV5-1|TRBD2|TRBJ2-5
CASSSGSFGRAQETQYF
TGCGCCAGCAGCTCGGGTTCCTTCGGGAGGGCTCAAGAGACCCAGTACTTC
>NA|TRBV28|TRBD2|TRBJ2-7
CASRWTSGSYEQYF
TGTGCCAGCAGATGGACTAGCGGTTCCTACGAGCAGTACTTC
>NA|TRBV7-2|NA|TRBJ2-5
CASSLRHGGLGTQYF
TGTGCCAGCAGCTTAAGGCACGGCGGGTTAGGTACCCAGTACTTC
>NA|TRBV4-3|NA|TRBJ2-3
CASSQDSAFDGLNTQYF
TGCGCCAGCAGCCAAGATAGCGCTTTTGACGGTCTCAACACGCAGTATTTT
>few|TRBV11-2|NA|TRBJ2-5
CASSSAWDLQETQYF
TGTGCCAGCAGCTCCGCTTGGGACCTACAAGAGACCCAGTACTTC
>NA|TRBV29-1|TRBD1|TRBJ1-5
CSVGTGRSNQPQHF
TGCAGCGTGGGGACAGGGCGTAGCAATCAGCCCCAGCATTTT
>few|TRBV20-1|NA|TRBJ2-7
CSARADGNYEQYF
TGCAGTGCTAGAGCAGACGGAAACTACGAGCAGTATTTC
>NA|TRBV3-1|NA|TRBJ2-2
CASSLHIGGELFF
TGTGCCAGCAGCCTCCACATAGGCGGGGAGCTGTTTTTT
>NA|TRBV5-5|NA|TRBJ1-5
CASSLAPGERSNQPQHF
TGTGCCAGCAGCTTGGCCCCGGGGGAAAGGAGCAATCAGCCCCAGCATTTT
>once|TRBV27|NA|TRBJ2-7
CASSLGQGSSYGQYF
TGTGCCAGCAGTTTGGGGCAGGGCAGCTCCTACGGGCAGTACTTC
>few|TRBV28|NA|TRBJ2-7
CASGDLGSYEQYF
TGTGCCAGCGGGGACCTAGGGTCCTACGAGCAGTACTTC
>NA|TRBV2|NA|TRBJ1-1
CASSPFMNTEAFF
TGTGCCAGCAGCCCTTTCATGAACACGGAAGCTTTCTTT
>NA|TRBV20-1|NA|TRBJ1-1
CSARDSLRTEAFF
TGCAGTGCTAGAGATTCTTTGCGAACTGAAGCTTTCTTT
>NA|TRBV5-1|NA|TRBJ2-7
CASSIVYAYSRDEQYF
TGCGCCAGCAGTATTGTATACGCCTACTCTCGGGATGAGCAGTACTTC
>NA|TRBV6-1|NA|TRBJ1-2
CASSVSGDYGYTF
TGTGCCAGCAGTGTATCTGGGGACTATGGCTACACCTTC
>NA|TRBV20-1|NA|TRBJ2-7
CSGGGRLMNYEQYF
TGCAGCGGCGGAGGGCGGCTCATGAATTACGAGCAGTACTTC
>NA|TRBV28|NA|TRBJ1-2
CASLQRHLGYTF
TGTGCCAGCCTCCAACGGCACTTAGGCTACACCTTC
>many|TRBV4-3|TRBD1|TRBJ2-6
CASSPGTGLSGANVLTF
TGCGCCAGCAGCCCTGGGACAGGACTCTCTGGGGCCAACGTCCTGACTTTC
>once|TRBV10-3|NA|TRBJ2-4
CAISESEASVAKNIQYF
TGTGCCATCAGTGAGTCAGAGGCTAGTGTAGCCAAAAACATTCAGTACTTC
>few|TRBV20-1|NA|TRBJ2-7
CSTREVRAGEQYF
TGCAGTACTAGAGAAGTAAGGGCGGGCGAGCAGTACTTC
>once|TRBV20-1|TRBD2|TRBJ2-7
CSASLRGGRAQGEQYF
TGCAGTGCTAGTCTCAGGGGCGGGAGGGCCCAGGGCGAGCAGTACTTC
>NA|TRBV11-2|NA|TRBJ1-1
CASSVGGRTEAFF
TGTGCCAGCAGCGTGGGGGGAAGGACTGAAGCTTTCTTT
>NA|TRBV18|TRBD2|TRBJ2-1
CASSPLRGGGYNEQFF
TGTGCCAGCTCACCATTGCGGGGGGGAGGATACAATGAGCAGTTCTTC
>few|TRBV11-2|NA|TRBJ2-1
CASSLGLSTGNEQFF
TGTGCCAGCAGCTTAGGGCTCTCCACTGGGAATGAGCAGTTCTTC
>NA|TRBV3-1|NA|TRBJ2-1
CASSQTSVAGRAYYNEQFF
TGTGCCAGCAGCCAGACGAGTGTGGCGGGGCGGGCCTACTACAATGAGCAGTTCTTC
>NA|TRBV25-1|TRBD2|TRBJ2-3
CARSSAGLAELVRDTQYF
TGTGCCAGGTCTTCAGCAGGACTAGCGGAACTTGTGAGGGATACGCAGTATTTT
>NA|TRBV10-3|TRBD1|TRBJ1-6
CAISPRTGGNNSPLHF
TGTGCCATCAGTCCCAGGACAGGGGGAAATAATTCACCCCTCCACTTT
>many|TRBV7-8|NA|TRBJ2-5
CASSSHGGAETQYF
TGTGCCAGCAGCTCCCACGGGGGTGCAGAGACCCAGTACTTC
>NA|TRBV3-1|NA|TRBJ2-3
CASSQARDSTDTQYF
TGTGCCAGCAGCCAAGCCAGGGACAGCACAGATACGCAGTATTTT
>NA|TRBV20-1|NA|TRBJ1-1
CSASRATEAFF
TGCAGTGCTAGTAGGGCCACTGAAGCTTTCTTT
>NA|TRBV7-2|NA|TRBJ2-7
CASTAFGGISYEQYF
TGTGCCAGCACCGCATTCGGGGGCATCTCCTACGAGCAGTACTTC
>few|TRBV5-1|NA|TRBJ2-7
CASSFSGTVSYEQYF
TGCGCCAGCAGCTTTTCCGGGACGGTCTCCTACGAGCAGTACTTC
>NA|TRBV7-2|NA|TRBJ2-3
CASSPWTDFTDTQYF
TGTGCCAGCAGCCCTTGGACAGATTTCACAGATACGCAGTATTTT
>many|TRBV15|NA|TRBJ2-1
CATSRDDRSYNEQFF
TGTGCCACCAGCAGAGATGACCGATCCTACAATGAGCAGTTCTTC
>NA|TRBV3-1|NA|TRBJ1-2
CASSQGPGGNWYTF
TGTGCCAGCAGCCAAGGCCCGGGGGGTAATTGGTACACCTTC
>few|TRBV2|NA|TRBJ2-7
CASSKTGSDYEQYF
TGTGCCAGCAGCAAAACAGGGTCGGACTACGAGCAGTACTTC
>NA|TRBV29-1|NA|TRBJ1-5
CSVATGLNQPQHF
TGCAGCGTTGCCACAGGGCTCAATCAGCCCCAGCATTTT
>NA|TRBV28|TRBD2|TRBJ2-1
CASSPRTSSYNEQFF
TGTGCCAGCAGTCCCAGGACTAGTTCCTACAATGAGCAGTTCTTC
>NA|TRBV20-1|NA|TRBJ1-1
CSARGAQYAEAFF
TGCAGTGCTAGAGGGGCGCAATACGCTGAAGCTTTCTTT
>few|TRBV4-1|NA|TRBJ1-4
CASSPDSEKLFF
TGCGCCAGCAGCCCGGACAGTGAAAAACTGTTTTTT
>NA|TRBV7-8|NA|TRBJ2-5
CASRYRLAGSETQYF
TGTGCCAGCAGATACAGGTTGGCCGGGTCGGAGACCCAGTACTTC
>NA|TRBV6-1|NA|TRBJ2-7
CASSAETSGSCEQYF
TGTGCCAGCAGTGCTGAGACCAGCGGCTCCTGCGAGCAGTACTTC
>NA|TRBV7-9|TRBD1|TRBJ1-1
CASSLATGGPEAFF
TGTGCCAGCAGCTTAGCGACAGGGGGGCCTGAAGCTTTCTTT
>NA|TRBV24-1|NA|TRBJ2-3
CATEGDTQYF
TGTGCCACTGAGGGGGATACGCAGTATTTT
>NA|TRBV4-2|TRBD2|TRBJ2-3
CASTPSASGGATDTQYF
TGTGCCAGCACCCCATCAGCTAGCGGGGGTGCCACAGATACGCAGTATTTT
>few|TRBV4-1|TRBD1|TRBJ2-3
CASSQGMGQGLQYF
TGCGCCAGCAGCCAAGGTATGGGACAGGGACTGCAGTATTTT